This T cell receptor beta chain stems from a study of T-cell memory formation after mild COVID-19. General study findings and limits: SARS-CoV-2 specificity was not confirmed for second-wave clones peaking on day 37. Clones that contracted clustered mainly in CM and EM if CD4+ and in EMRA if CD8+.

The CDR3 is 15 residues long. Per germline, CDR1 LGHNA and CDR2 YSLEER. V was cut by 4 bases and J by 3 bases, with 16 bases left in between. About this clonotype: Its antigen is not known.

Constant-segment primers were used for 5'RACE, and the resulting TCR alpha and TCR beta cDNA libraries carried sample barcodes and UMIs. One entry per CDR3 protein results from TCRdb running MiXCR on the 5' RACE reads. The sample carries roughly 280,000 distinct CDR3 sequences, 8% to 10% recorded once. The sequence derives from a man aged 18 to 29 who had mild COVID-19 (a few samples of this study predate the infection). Cell type and time point are not known. The chain is built from TRBV4-3 and TRBJ2-7; D is possibly TRBD1 (5 bases). The sequencing input was PBMCs or a T cell subset sorted from them (not recorded which). The CDR3: CASSRGLRGDYEQYF. CDR3 nucleotides: TGCGCCAGCAGCCGCGGATTAAGGGGCGACTACGAGCAGTACTTC.